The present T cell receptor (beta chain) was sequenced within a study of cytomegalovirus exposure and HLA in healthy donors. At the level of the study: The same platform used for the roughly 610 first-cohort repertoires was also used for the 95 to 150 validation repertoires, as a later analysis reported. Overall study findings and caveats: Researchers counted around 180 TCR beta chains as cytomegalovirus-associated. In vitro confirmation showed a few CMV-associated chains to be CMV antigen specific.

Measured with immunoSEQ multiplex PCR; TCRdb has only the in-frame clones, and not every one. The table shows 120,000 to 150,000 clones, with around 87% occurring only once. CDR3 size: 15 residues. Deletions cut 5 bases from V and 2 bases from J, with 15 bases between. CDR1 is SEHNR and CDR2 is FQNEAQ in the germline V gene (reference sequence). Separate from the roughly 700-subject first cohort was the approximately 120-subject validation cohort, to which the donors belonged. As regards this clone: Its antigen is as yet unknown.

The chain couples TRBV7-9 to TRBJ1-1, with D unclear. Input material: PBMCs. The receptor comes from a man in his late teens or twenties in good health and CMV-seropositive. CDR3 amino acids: CASSGRPGSNTEAFF. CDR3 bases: TGTGCCAGCAGCGGTCGCCCAGGTAGTAACACTGAAGCTTTCTTT.